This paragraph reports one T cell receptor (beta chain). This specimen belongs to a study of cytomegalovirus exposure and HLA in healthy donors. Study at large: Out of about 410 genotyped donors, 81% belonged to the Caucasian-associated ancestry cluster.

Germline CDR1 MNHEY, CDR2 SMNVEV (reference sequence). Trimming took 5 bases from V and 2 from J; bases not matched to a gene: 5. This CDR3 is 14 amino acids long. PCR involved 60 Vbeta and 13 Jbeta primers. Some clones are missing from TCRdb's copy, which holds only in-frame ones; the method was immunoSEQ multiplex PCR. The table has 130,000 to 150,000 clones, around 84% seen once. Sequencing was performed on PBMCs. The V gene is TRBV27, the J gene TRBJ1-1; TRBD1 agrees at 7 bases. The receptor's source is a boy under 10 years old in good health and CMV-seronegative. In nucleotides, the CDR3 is TGTGCCAGCAGTCCCGGGACAGCTAACACTGAAGCTTTCTTT. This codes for CASSPGTANTEAFF.